This passage covers 22 T cell receptor beta chains from one sample sequenced in a study of blood T cell repertoires in COVID-19. The assay was immunoSEQ multiplex PCR, and TCRdb's table has in-frame clones only and misses some. The sample includes about 360,000 clones, about four fifths of them seen just once. Sequencing was done on a sample of peripheral blood. Receptors were obtained from a human donor with acute or convalescent COVID-19. The donor label of this sample is uncertain.

This clone came up a few times. The chain couples TRBV30 to TRBJ1-4; TRBD1 agrees at 10 bases. CDR3 length equals 18 residues. V lost 4 bases, J lost 4 bases, and 15 bases stayed unmatched. Germline V gene data show CDR1 as GTSNPN and CDR2 as SVGIG (reference sequence). Here the CDR3 DNA reads TGTGCCTGGACGGTCGGGACAGGGGTGAGCAGTGGTAATGAAAAACTGTTTTTT. Amino acids: CAWTVGTGVSSGNEKLFF.

The genes are TRBV4-1 and TRBJ1-2, with a weak D call TRBD1 (6 bases). Trimming removed 0 bases from V and 2 bases from J, with 10 bases in between. This CDR3 is built from 15 residues. Germline V CDR1 and CDR2: MGHRA, YSYEKL. CDR3 nucleotide sequence: TGCGCCAGCAGCCAAGAAGGAACAGGGAACTATGGCTACACCTTC. Protein product: CASSQEGTGNYGYTF.

DNA of the CDR3: TGTGCCAGCATCAGACTCCTCCCCCCTCTTCCGGGACAGGGGGATGGGACCCAGTACTTC. Translating it yields CASIRLLPPLPGQGDGTQYF. This chain joins TRBV7-8 and TRBJ2-5; 11 nucleotides align to TRBD1. This CDR3 has 20 amino acids. CDR1 and CDR2 from the germline V gene are SGHVS and FQNEAQ. The J segment lost 7 bases and the V segment lost 7 bases, leaving 26 bases of the junction unmatched.

This clone occurred once. This sample also contains other DNA sequences that code for the same CDR3. The CDR3 here is CASSFSSGRTDTQYF. The CDR3 DNA is TGTGCCAGCAGCTTTTCTAGCGGGAGAACAGATACGCAGTATTTT. The chain uses TRBV7-9 and TRBJ2-3; TRBD2 agrees at 10 bases. The V gene end was trimmed by 3 bases and the J gene end by 3 bases; junction bases not matched to a gene: 3. CDR3 length equals 15 residues. Germline assignment: CDR1 SEHNR and CDR2 FQNEAQ (reference sequence).

The rearrangement uses TRBV4-1 and TRBJ1-5; D is uncertain. Trimming pared 5 bases from V and 0 bases from J, leaving 11 bases between. The CDR3 runs to 15 residues. Germline V gene sequence: CDR1 MGHRA, CDR2 YSYEKL. DNA for the CDR3: TGCGCCAGCAGCAACGAGGAGAATAGCAATCAGCCCCAGCATTTT. Its translation is CASSNEENSNQPQHF.

The V gene is TRBV21-1, the J gene TRBJ1-1. TRBV21-1 is given as a pseudogene. The CDR3 runs to 15 residues. The chain's CDR3 is CASSKIPVKNTEAFF. DNA of the CDR3: TGTGCCAGCAGCAAAATTCCGGTAAAGAACACTGAAGCTTTCTTT.

This clone was detected only a few times. The V and J genes are TRBV2 and TRBJ2-4, with D perhaps TRBD1 (6 bases). The V and J ends lost 4 bases and 3 bases respectively, with 13 bases between them. Germline lookup yields CDR1 SNHLY and CDR2 FYNNEI. This CDR3 contains 15 residues. The CDR3 region is CASSVGGIVKNIQYF. In nucleotides, the CDR3 is TGTGCCAGCAGTGTAGGGGGAATCGTCAAAAACATTCAGTACTTC.

The rearrangement links TRBV30 to TRBJ2-7; TRBD1 is a possible D gene (5 bases). Germline V lookup: CDR1 GTSNPN, CDR2 SVGIG (reference sequence). The CDR3 has 13 amino acids. The germline V and J ends were trimmed by 3 bases and 8 bases, with 17 bases remaining between them. CDR3 DNA sequence: TGTGCCTGGAGGACAGTCTCTCCCCCCAAGCAGTACTTC. It encodes CAWRTVSPPKQYF. Looking up the rest from reference TRBV30 and TRBJ2-7 gives the full variable domain: SQTIHQWPATLVQPVGSPLSLECTVEGTSNPNLYWYRQAAGRGLQLLFYSVGIGQISSEVPQNLSASRPQDRQFILSSKKLLLSDSGFYLCAWRTVSPPKQYFGPGTRLTVT.

The chain joins TRBV7-9 to TRBJ2-1; TRBD2 aligns across 10 bases. Trimming removed 2 bases from V and 9 bases from J; junction bases left unmatched: 7. This CDR3 contains 15 residues. Germline V gene data show CDR1 as SEHNR and CDR2 as FQNEAQ (reference sequence). This CDR3 is CASSLWPAGGPEQFF. The CDR3 DNA reads as TGTGCCAGCAGCTTATGGCCAGCGGGAGGGCCTGAGCAGTTCTTC.

The V gene is TRBV6-5, the J gene TRBJ1-2; TRBD1 aligns across 7 bases. The CDR3 has 13 amino acids. V shed 6 bases and J 8 bases; nucleotides not matched to a gene: 9. Germline lookup yields CDR1 MNHEY and CDR2 SVGAGI. The CDR3 sequence: CASSPDRAGGYTF. For the CDR3, the DNA is TGTGCCAGCAGCCCAGACAGGGCTGGCGGCTACACCTTC.

There are a few counts of this clone. The chain couples TRBV19 to TRBJ1-5, with D tentatively TRBD1 (5 bases). There are 14 residues in the CDR3. The germline V gene encodes CDR1 LNHDA and CDR2 SQIVND (reference sequence). V lost 5 bases to trimming and J lost 6 bases, with 14 bases between them. The CDR3 here is CASSDWGDGQPQHF. CDR3 DNA: TGTGCCAGTAGTGATTGGGGGGACGGTCAGCCCCAGCATTTT.

V gene TRBV5-1 combines with J gene TRBJ2-3, with TRBD2 matching over 9 bases. J was trimmed by 4 bases and V by 3 bases; bases with no gene match: 6. The CDR3 has 15 amino acids. Germline V lookup: CDR1 SGHRS, CDR2 YFSETQ. The CDR3 DNA is TGCGCCAGCAGCTCCCCTAGCGGGGTGTCAGATACGCAGTATTTT. It is translated as CASSSPSGVSDTQYF.

The chain employs TRBV28 and TRBJ2-5; 8 bases are shared with TRBD1. Germline lookup yields CDR1 MDHEN and CDR2 SYDVKM. Trimming cost V 3 bases and J 5 bases; bases outside gene matches: 5. The length of the CDR3 is 14 residues. Here the CDR3 reads CASSLPDRGETQYF. CDR3 DNA sequence: TGTGCCAGCAGTTTGCCTGACAGGGGTGAGACCCAGTACTTC.

The CDR3 region has the DNA TGCAGTGCTAGTTGGCCCGCCTCCTACGAGCAGTACTTC. Amino acids: CSASWPASYEQYF. The rearrangement links TRBV20-1 to TRBJ2-7; D remains unclear. The CDR3 is made up of 13 amino acids. Trimming took off 3 bases at V and 0 bases at J, with 9 bases between the two ends. CDR1 and CDR2 (germline): DFQATT, SNEGSKA (reference sequence).

This clone came up once. J is TRBJ2-3 and V is TRBV18, with D perhaps TRBD1 (7 bases). The CDR3 length is 17 residues. Germline assignment: CDR1 KGHSH and CDR2 LQKENI. V gave up 3 bases and J gave up 4 bases, with 20 bases separating them. This CDR3 reads CASSPISGGGSADTQYF. CDR3 nucleotides: TGTGCCAGCTCACCGATCTCAGGGGGAGGATCAGCAGATACGCAGTATTTT.

The chain has TRBV5-4 and TRBJ2-1, with 7 bases matching TRBD1. The J segment lost 4 bases and the V segment lost 3 bases, leaving 4 bases of the junction unmatched. The CDR3 loop spans 14 amino acids. From germline, CDR1 is SGHNT and CDR2 YYREEE (reference sequence). For the CDR3, the DNA is TGTGCCAGCAGCTATCAGGGGGATTACAATGAGCAGTTCTTC. Protein: CASSYQGDYNEQFF.

The genes are TRBV7-9 and TRBJ1-2; D is unresolved. The CDR3 runs 12 residues. V shed 5 bases and J shed 5 bases, with 9 bases lying between them. Germline V gives CDR1 SEHNR, CDR2 FQNEAQ (reference sequence). CDR3: CASSAGVYGYTF. Written as DNA, the CDR3 is TGTGCCAGCAGCGCGGGCGTATATGGCTACACCTTC.

The chain employs TRBV27 and TRBJ1-5; the D gene is possibly TRBD1 (5 bases). Between the trimmed V and J ends, which lost 3 bases and 1 base, there was a span of 7 bases. This CDR3 is built from 14 residues. CDR1 is MNHEY, CDR2 SMNVEV, per germline (reference sequence). The CDR3: CASSLGGSNQPQHF. The CDR3, as DNA: TGTGCCAGCAGTTTGGGGGGAAGCAATCAGCCCCAGCATTTT.

V gene TRBV10-1 combines with J gene TRBJ1-6; no firm D call. Germline values: CDR1 WNHNN, CDR2 SYGVQD (reference sequence). The CDR3 covers 15 residues. Trimming took off 3 bases at V and 7 bases at J, with 13 bases between the two ends. CDR3 coding DNA: TGCGCCAGCAGTGAATTTACTCGCCTCAATTCACCCCTCCACTTT. Its protein product is CASSEFTRLNSPLHF.

The chain is built from TRBV21-1 and TRBJ2-5; the table assigns TRBD2, which was not confirmed against the DNA. TRBV21-1 constitutes a pseudogene. This CDR3 has 15 amino acids. CDR3 bases: TGTGCCAGCAGCACTCCAGTACGGGGAGAAGAGACCCAGTACTTC. It yields the protein CASSTPVRGEETQYF.

The V and J genes are TRBV7-8 and TRBJ1-4, with 9 bases matching TRBD1. Germline loops: CDR1 SGHVS, CDR2 FQNEAQ. Unmatched junction bases numbered 8, after V lost 1 base and J lost 5 bases. CDR3 length: 17 residues. As DNA, the CDR3 is TGTGCCAGCAGCTTAGTACAGGGGGCGCGTGCCAATGAAAAACTGTTTTTT. Protein sequence: CASSLVQGARANEKLFF.

The chain combines TRBV27 with TRBJ1-4; TRBD1 matches at 7 bases. Per the germline V gene, CDR1 is MNHEY and CDR2 is SMNVEV (reference sequence). Trimming removed 5 bases from V and 8 bases from J; junction bases left unmatched: 17. This CDR3 is 17 amino acids long. CDR3 residues: CASSARQGTEMREKLFF. The DNA of the CDR3 is TGTGCCAGCAGTGCCAGACAGGGTACAGAGATGCGGGAAAAACTGTTTTTT. The full variable domain, completed using reference TRBV27 and TRBJ1-4, is EAQVTQNPRYLITVTGKKLTVTCSQNMNHEYMSWYRQDPGLGLRQIYYSMNVEVTDKGDVPEGYKVSRKEKRNFPLILESPSPNQTSLYFCASSARQGTEMREKLFFGSGTQLSVL.